Included here is one T cell receptor beta chain sequence, with context. Possible read error: a much larger clone is one base away. The data derive from a study of Graves' ophthalmopathy and Graves' hyperthyroidism. Germline-derived CDR1 and CDR2 are MNHNS and SASEGT. V lost 3 bases to trimming and J lost 1 base, with 6 bases between them. The CDR3 is made up of 13 amino acids. Sampling over 8 ml of fresh peripheral blood provided the PBMCs. Researchers took RNA transcripts and amplified TCR beta CDR3 regions from them. After a first-round RT-PCR with HTBI primers, a second-round multiplex PCR was run. TCRdb processed the multiplex PCR reads anew with MiXCR; each CDR3 protein has one entry. The table records over 450,000 distinct CDR3 sequences, approximately 15% of them present only once.

Sequencing was done on a sample of blood. The source is a woman aged 25 to 39 with Graves' ophthalmopathy. The genes are TRBV6-1 and TRBJ2-5, with D perhaps TRBD1 or TRBD2 (5 bases each). CDR3 sequence: CASSEGRQETQYF. The CDR3 DNA reads as TGTGCCAGCAGTGAGGGACGCCAAGAGACCCAGTACTTC.